The 20 T cell receptor beta chains listed next were all sequenced from one sample in a study of blood T cell repertoires in COVID-19. The table came from immunoSEQ multiplex PCR; TCRdb's copy has only in-frame clones and leaves some out. Among about 160,000 clones listed, more than 80% were seen once. Material for sequencing was peripheral blood. Source of these receptors: a man in his fifties or sixties with acute or convalescent COVID-19.

The chain uses TRBV3-1 (or the pseudogene TRBV3-2) and TRBJ2-7, with 10 nucleotides matching TRBD2. Unmatched junction bases numbered 3, after V lost 1 base and J lost 6 bases. CDR1 and CDR2 (germline): LGHDT, YNNKEL (reference sequence). The CDR3 is 14 residues long. CDR3 in DNA: TGTGCCAGCAGCCAAGCTAGCGGGGGTCGCGAGCAGTACTTC. Its translation: CASSQASGGREQYF.

The V gene is TRBV18, the J gene TRBJ2-3; D is unclear. Germline CDR1 is KGHSH and CDR2 is LQKENI. V was trimmed by 2 bases and J by 0 bases, leaving 9 bases between them. There are 15 residues in the CDR3. CDR3: CASSPELLSTDTQYF. DNA for the CDR3: TGTGCCAGCTCACCAGAACTTTTGAGCACAGATACGCAGTATTTT.

The rearrangement joins TRBV12-3 or TRBV12-4 to TRBJ1-2; D uncertain. Trimming took off 1 base at V and 8 bases at J, with 8 bases between the two ends. The CDR3 covers 12 residues. CDR3 sequence (DNA): TGTGCCAGCAGTTTAGGGGCTAGCGGCTACACCTTC. It is translated as CASSLGASGYTF.

The chain couples TRBV2 to TRBJ1-1, with 9 bases fitting TRBD1. Germline CDR1 reads SNHLY; CDR2 reads FYNNEI. This CDR3 has 12 amino acids. The V segment lost 8 bases and the J segment 5 bases; nucleotides outside the gene matches: 3. The CDR3 nucleotides read TGTGCCAGCCCGACAGGGGGTACTGAAGCTTTCTTT. Amino acids: CASPTGGTEAFF. Drawing the rest from reference TRBV2 and TRBJ1-1, the complete variable domain is EPEVTQTPSHQVTQMGQEVILRCVPISNHLYFYWYRQILGQKVEFLVSFYNNEISEKSEIFDDQFSVERPDGSNFTLKIRSTKLEDSAMYFCASPTGGTEAFFGQGTRLTVV.

The rearrangement uses TRBV5-1 and TRBJ2-1; possible D gene TRBD2, 6 bases. The V gene lost 3 bases and the J gene lost 3 bases, with 10 bases spanning the gap. The germline gives CDR1 SGHRS, CDR2 YFSETQ. This CDR3 spans 14 amino acids. Here the CDR3 DNA reads TGCGCCAGCAGCTCGGGACTGGTCTACAATGAGCAGTTCTTC. This gives the protein CASSSGLVYNEQFF.

The chain combines TRBV7-2 with TRBJ1-1, with D tentatively TRBD1 (5 bases). From germline, CDR1 is SGHTA and CDR2 FQGNSA. V lost 0 bases and J 1 base, leaving 15 bases between the germline ends. CDR3 length: 17 residues. CDR3 sequence (DNA): TGTGCCAGCAGCTTAGCGGGGCGGGGATCGGCGAACACTGAAGCTTTCTTT. Protein product: CASSLAGRGSANTEAFF. The full variable domain, rest sourced from reference TRBV7-2 and TRBJ1-1, is GAGVSQSPSNKVTEKGKDVELRCDPISGHTALYWYRQSLGQGLEFLIYFQGNSAPDKSGLPSDRFSAERTGGSVSTLTIQRTQQEDSAVYLCASSLAGRGSANTEAFFGQGTRLTVV.

The rearrangement uses TRBV6-5 and TRBJ2-7, with D possibly TRBD1 on 6 matching bases. Trimming cost V 2 bases and J 3 bases, with 8 bases left between them. Germline assignment: CDR1 MNHEY and CDR2 SVGAGI. The CDR3 length is 13 residues. The CDR3 region is CASSYKQGYEQYF. CDR3 nucleotides: TGTGCCAGCAGTTACAAACAGGGCTACGAGCAGTACTTC.

The chain uses TRBV5-1 and TRBJ1-1, with D possibly matching TRBD1 (6 bases). The CDR3 sequence is 15 residues long. Germline V gene lookup returns CDR1 SGHRS and CDR2 YFSETQ. Trimming pared 4 bases from V and 1 base from J, leaving 14 bases between. The CDR3 region is CASSVRVGQNTEAFF. CDR3 nucleotide sequence: TGCGCCAGCAGCGTGAGAGTGGGACAGAACACTGAAGCTTTCTTT.

The CDR3 bases are TGCGCCAGCAGCCGAGGGATCCCACGGACGTCTAACTATGGCTACACCTTC. This gives the protein CASSRGIPRTSNYGYTF. The V gene is TRBV4-1, the J gene TRBJ1-2; D ambiguous. CDR3 length: 17 amino acids. Germline CDR1 and CDR2: MGHRA and YSYEKL. V was trimmed by 4 bases and J by 0 bases, leaving 18 bases between them.

V usage is TRBV30 and J usage is TRBJ2-7; D remains ambiguous. The CDR3 sequence is 12 residues long. CDR1 is GTSNPN and CDR2 is SVGIG in the germline V gene (reference sequence). The germline V and J ends were trimmed by 2 bases and 5 bases, with 10 bases remaining between them. CDR3 sequence reads: CAWSQMRNEQYF. The CDR3 DNA is TGTGCCTGGAGTCAAATGAGGAACGAGCAGTACTTC.

This sequence joins TRBV20-1 and TRBJ1-2; 10 nucleotides line up with TRBD1. CDR1 DFQATT and CDR2 SNEGSKA come from the germline V gene (reference sequence). V gave up 3 bases and J gave up 5 bases; unmatched junction bases: 15. The length of the CDR3 is 17 residues. CDR3 amino acids: CSASALYPDRGDYGYTF. Here the CDR3 DNA reads TGCAGTGCTAGTGCCCTGTATCCGGACAGGGGGGATTATGGCTACACCTTC.

The table lists this clone with a count of one. The rearrangement links TRBV7-8 to TRBJ1-6; TRBD1 is a possible D gene (5 bases). V was cut by 5 bases and J by 5 bases, with 19 bases left in between. CDR3 size: 17 residues. Germline CDR1 reads SGHVS; CDR2 reads FQNEAQ. CDR3: CASSPRSRGEDNSPLHF. The DNA for the CDR3 is TGTGCCAGCAGCCCCCGTTCGCGGGGGGAGGATAATTCACCCCTCCACTTT.

The chain has TRBV24-1 and TRBJ1-5, with D perhaps matching TRBD1 (5 bases). The CDR3 loop spans 14 amino acids. V dropped 4 bases and J dropped 4 bases, with 10 bases sitting between them. Germline CDR1 is KGHDR and CDR2 is SFDVKD. The CDR3 sequence is CATSEGTGNQPQHF. As DNA, the CDR3 is TGTGCCACCAGTGAGGGGACTGGGAATCAGCCCCAGCATTTT.

This chain connects TRBV5-1 to TRBJ2-7, with 9 bases identical to TRBD1. Germline CDR1 SGHRS, CDR2 YFSETQ. The V segment lost 0 bases and the J segment 6 bases; nucleotides outside the gene matches: 7. This CDR3 is 15 amino acids long. Here the CDR3 DNA reads TGCGCCAGCAGCTTGGGGGGGACAGGGCTGTCCGAGCAGTACTTC. Protein sequence: CASSLGGTGLSEQYF.

V and J are TRBV5-4 and TRBJ2-7, with no clear D. CDR1 is SGHNT, CDR2 YYREEE, per germline (reference sequence). Trimming removed 1 base from V and 5 bases from J, with 10 bases in between. The CDR3 consists of 13 residues. The CDR3 loop reads CASSLPLENEQYF. The CDR3 nucleotides are TGTGCCAGCAGCTTGCCCCTAGAGAACGAGCAGTACTTC.

J is TRBJ1-1 and V is TRBV4-1, with TRBD1 as a possible D gene (6 bases). Germline values: CDR1 MGHRA, CDR2 YSYEKL. The V end lost 1 base, the J end lost 3 bases, and 15 bases lay between the germline ends. The CDR3 is 16 residues long. CDR3 amino acids: CASSQGGGSSYTEAFF. The DNA of the CDR3 is TGCGCCAGCAGCCAAGGGGGGGGCAGTTCGTACACTGAAGCTTTCTTT.

CDR3 region: CSVGQGLGPNYGYTF. CDR3 sequence (DNA): TGCAGCGTCGGACAGGGTTTAGGGCCCAACTATGGCTACACCTTC. The rearrangement links TRBV29-1 to TRBJ1-2; 8 bases align to TRBD1. There are 15 residues in the CDR3. Germline V gives CDR1 SQVTM, CDR2 ANQGSEA. The junction had 11 bases not matched to a gene; V was cut back by 6 bases and J by 2 bases.

This chain uses TRBV7-2 with TRBJ2-1; TRBD2 aligns across 7 bases. CDR3 length: 13 amino acids. The germline gives CDR1 SGHTA, CDR2 FQGNSA. The junction had 7 bases not matched to a gene; V was cut back by 5 bases and J by 9 bases. DNA for the CDR3: TGTGCCAGCAGCCTACGGGAGGTAGGTGAGCAGTTCTTC. Its protein is CASSLREVGEQFF.

For this clone: At one boundary the junction diverges from the germline segment, which might be a read error. J is TRBJ1-3 and V is TRBV5-8, with D unclear. The CDR3 is 13 residues long. Germline lookup yields CDR1 SGHTS and CDR2 YDEGEE. The CDR3 loop is CASSLGSVNTIYF. CDR3 in DNA: TGTGCCAGCAGCTTGGGTTCTGTAAACACCATATATTTT. Full variable domain (missing parts from reference TRBV5-8 and TRBJ1-3): EAGVTQSPTHLIKTRGQQATLRCSPISGHTSVYWYQQALGLGLQFLLWYDEGEERNRGNFPPRFSGRQFPNYSSELNVNALELEDSALYLCASSLGSVNTIYFGEGSWLTVV.

The V and J genes are TRBV5-1 and TRBJ1-6; D is uncertain. Germline V CDR1 and CDR2: SGHRS, YFSETQ. Trimming removed 5 bases at V and 0 bases at J, with 6 bases between. This CDR3 has 14 amino acids. CDR3 amino acids: CASSPSSYNSPLHF. Here the CDR3 DNA reads TGCGCCAGCAGTCCCAGCTCCTATAATTCACCCCTCCACTTT.